The rows below give T cell receptor beta chains drawn from one sample of a study of shared clonotypes between healthy human individuals. Clones were sequenced by immunoSEQ multiplex PCR, and TCRdb holds only the in-frame ones, with some missing. The table records about 230,000 clones, about 69% of them present only once. Input material: memory CD4+ T cells sorted from blood. The receptors come from a man aged 25-40 years in good health. Both conserved end residues are part of each CDR3. The D gene is left open where the match is weak. Clone size appears in some rows only: once, few, many, or a class for an expanded clone.

v_gene: TRBV25-1; abundance: -; j_gene: TRBJ2-1; d_gene: -; CDR3aa: CASSGLGFDEQFF; CDR3nt: TGTGCCAGCAGTGGTTTAGGATTCGATGAGCAGTTCTTC
v_gene: TRBV19; abundance: few; j_gene: TRBJ1-2; d_gene: -; CDR3aa: CASTRGGLYGYTF; CDR3nt: TGTGCCAGTACAAGGGGGGGGCTCTACGGCTACACCTTC
v_gene: TRBV18; abundance: -; j_gene: TRBJ1-5; d_gene: -; CDR3aa: CASSPGEGGQPQHF; CDR3nt: TGTGCCAGCTCGCCGGGGGAGGGAGGTCAGCCCCAGCATTTT
v_gene: TRBV28; abundance: -; j_gene: TRBJ2-7; d_gene: TRBD1; CDR3aa: CASSLLDRGSYEQYF; CDR3nt: TGTGCCAGCAGTTTGTTGGACAGGGGTTCCTACGAGCAGTACTTC
v_gene: TRBV14; abundance: -; j_gene: TRBJ2-4; d_gene: -; CDR3aa: CASSQALGAKNIQYF; CDR3nt: TGTGCCAGCAGCCAAGCACTGGGTGCCAAAAACATTCAGTACTTC
v_gene: TRBV7-8; abundance: -; j_gene: TRBJ2-7; d_gene: -; CDR3aa: CASSLGAGQEQYF; CDR3nt: TGTGCCAGCAGCTTAGGAGCCGGACAGGAGCAGTACTTC
v_gene: TRBV5-6; abundance: -; j_gene: TRBJ1-1; d_gene: -; CDR3aa: CASSQPGWDVDTEAFF; CDR3nt: TGTGCCAGCAGCCAGCCCGGTTGGGATGTGGACACTGAAGCTTTCTTT
v_gene: TRBV10-1; abundance: few; j_gene: TRBJ2-2; d_gene: -; CDR3aa: CASGRLTGELFF; CDR3nt: TGCGCCAGCGGGAGGTTAACCGGGGAGCTGTTTTTT
v_gene: TRBV7-8; abundance: -; j_gene: TRBJ2-5; d_gene: TRBD2; CDR3aa: CASSLGTSGRGETQYF; CDR3nt: TGTGCCAGCAGCTTAGGAACTAGCGGGAGAGGGGAGACCCAGTACTTC
v_gene: TRBV9; abundance: -; j_gene: TRBJ2-3; d_gene: -; CDR3aa: CASGSQGRFSDTQYF; CDR3nt: TGTGCCAGCGGCTCGCAGGGTAGGTTCTCAGATACGCAGTATTTT
v_gene: TRBV28; abundance: -; j_gene: TRBJ2-7; d_gene: -; CDR3aa: CASSLAGLETYEQYF; CDR3nt: TGTGCCAGCAGCCTGGCGGGACTGGAGACCTACGAGCAGTACTTC
v_gene: TRBV5-6; abundance: -; j_gene: TRBJ2-1; d_gene: TRBD2; CDR3aa: CASIHSGSSYNEQFF; CDR3nt: TGTGCCAGCATCCATAGCGGGAGCTCCTACAATGAGCAGTTCTTC
v_gene: TRBV18; abundance: -; j_gene: TRBJ1-1; d_gene: -; CDR3aa: CASSPAGVGKTEAFF; CDR3nt: TGTGCCAGCTCACCTGCGGGCGTTGGGAAGACTGAAGCTTTCTTT
v_gene: TRBV5-1; abundance: -; j_gene: TRBJ2-6; d_gene: -; CDR3aa: CASRSPGGANVLTF; CDR3nt: TGCGCCAGCAGGTCCCCCGGGGGGGCCAACGTCCTGACTTTC
v_gene: TRBV19; abundance: -; j_gene: TRBJ2-5; d_gene: TRBD2; CDR3aa: CASSSSGGQETQYF; CDR3nt: TGTGCCAGTAGTTCTAGCGGGGGCCAAGAGACCCAGTACTTC
v_gene: TRBV6-6; abundance: -; j_gene: TRBJ1-2; d_gene: -; CDR3aa: CASSYTTSYGYTF; CDR3nt: TGTGCCAGCAGTTACACGACAAGTTATGGCTACACCTTC
v_gene: TRBV10-3; abundance: many; j_gene: TRBJ1-2; d_gene: -; CDR3aa: CAISESVYGYTF; CDR3nt: TGTGCCATCAGTGAATCTGTCTATGGCTACACCTTC
v_gene: TRBV28; abundance: -; j_gene: TRBJ1-2; d_gene: -; CDR3aa: CASSGGGSAYGYTF; CDR3nt: TGTGCCAGCAGTGGAGGGGGTTCGGCATATGGCTACACCTTC
v_gene: TRBV6-4; abundance: once; j_gene: TRBJ2-1; d_gene: TRBD2; CDR3aa: CASSPASGIHEQFF; CDR3nt: TGTGCCAGCAGTCCCGCTAGCGGGATCCATGAGCAGTTCTTC
v_gene: TRBV20-1; abundance: -; j_gene: TRBJ2-1; d_gene: -; CDR3aa: CSAIDREQFF; CDR3nt: TGCAGTGCTATCGACAGAGAGCAGTTCTTC
v_gene: TRBV29-1; abundance: -; j_gene: TRBJ2-3; d_gene: -; CDR3aa: CSVDPGTDTQYF; CDR3nt: TGCAGCGTGGACCCAGGGACAGATACGCAGTATTTT
v_gene: TRBV6-4; abundance: once; j_gene: TRBJ2-1; d_gene: TRBD2; CDR3aa: CASSVLAGRDNEQFF; CDR3nt: TGTGCCAGCAGTGTTTTAGCGGGCAGGGACAATGAGCAGTTCTTC
v_gene: TRBV7-2; abundance: -; j_gene: TRBJ2-5; d_gene: TRBD1; CDR3aa: CASSARTGTQETQYF; CDR3nt: TGTGCCAGCAGCGCCCGGACAGGGACTCAAGAGACCCAGTACTTC
v_gene: TRBV7-9; abundance: -; j_gene: TRBJ2-5; d_gene: -; CDR3aa: CASSLYRQIQETQYF; CDR3nt: TGTGCCAGCAGCCTCTACCGACAGATCCAAGAGACCCAGTACTTC
v_gene: TRBV27; abundance: -; j_gene: TRBJ1-2; d_gene: TRBD1; CDR3aa: CASSTSGGAKGYTF; CDR3nt: TGTGCCAGCAGTACCTCAGGGGGCGCTAAGGGCTACACCTTC
v_gene: TRBV6-1; abundance: -; j_gene: TRBJ2-7; d_gene: -; CDR3aa: CASSVGTSSYEQYF; CDR3nt: TGTGCCAGCAGTGTCGGGACTTCCTCCTACGAGCAGTACTTC
v_gene: TRBV5-1; abundance: -; j_gene: TRBJ2-5; d_gene: TRBD2; CDR3aa: CASSLLPGGGGETQYF; CDR3nt: TGCGCCAGCAGCCTCCTACCGGGAGGGGGGGGAGAGACCCAGTACTTC
v_gene: TRBV20-1; abundance: -; j_gene: TRBJ2-7; d_gene: -; CDR3aa: CSASVGYEQYF; CDR3nt: TGCAGTGCTAGTGTCGGGTACGAGCAGTACTTC
v_gene: TRBV5-4; abundance: -; j_gene: TRBJ1-2; d_gene: -; CDR3aa: CASSLGKGGNYGYTF; CDR3nt: TGTGCCAGCAGCTTAGGGAAGGGCGGGAACTATGGCTACACCTTC
v_gene: TRBV28; abundance: many; j_gene: TRBJ1-4; d_gene: -; CDR3aa: CASTQQGTEKLFF; CDR3nt: TGTGCCAGCACCCAGCAGGGTACTGAAAAACTGTTTTTT
v_gene: TRBV11-2; abundance: -; j_gene: TRBJ2-7; d_gene: -; CDR3aa: CASSLTLGTDEQYF; CDR3nt: TGTGCCAGCAGCCTCACTTTGGGGACGGACGAGCAGTACTTC
v_gene: TRBV7-2; abundance: -; j_gene: TRBJ1-5; d_gene: TRBD1; CDR3aa: CASSISGQLNQPQHF; CDR3nt: TGTGCCAGCAGCATCTCGGGACAGCTCAATCAGCCCCAGCATTTT
v_gene: TRBV19; abundance: -; j_gene: TRBJ2-2; d_gene: -; CDR3aa: CASSISGGKWAGELFF; CDR3nt: TGTGCCAGTAGTATATCGGGCGGGAAATGGGCCGGGGAGCTGTTTTTT
v_gene: TRBV12-5; abundance: -; j_gene: TRBJ2-2; d_gene: -; CDR3aa: CASGSRTGELFF; CDR3nt: TGTGCTAGTGGTTCACGGACCGGGGAGCTGTTTTTT
v_gene: TRBV9; abundance: -; j_gene: TRBJ2-7; d_gene: TRBD2; CDR3aa: CASSVDIAGTYEQYF; CDR3nt: TGTGCCAGCAGCGTAGATATAGCGGGAACCTACGAGCAGTACTTC